What follows are 21 T cell receptor beta chains derived from one specimen sequenced in a study of regulatory T cells in long-lasting Graves disease. Sequencing libraries for TCR beta were prepared with iRepertoire HTBI primers and Arm-PCR of CDR3 regions. TCRdb itself ran the multiplex PCR reads through MiXCR, one entry per CDR3 protein. The sample holds 560,000 or so distinct CDR3 sequences; roughly 15% are singletons and the top ten take approximately 12%. Time point denoted: newly diagnosed GD, antithyroid drugs for less than 3 months. After RNA was extracted from PBMCs, the TCR library was made from it. The data were also submitted as part of a second study, on T cells in Graves' hyperthyroidism and ophthalmopathy.

The sample consisted of peripheral blood mononuclear cells (PBMCs), taken at new diagnosis, from a patient treated with antithyroid drugs. The receptor set was obtained from a man aged 18 to 30 with Graves disease.

The genes are TRBV6-2 or TRBV6-3 and TRBJ2-1; D is possibly TRBD1 (6 bases). This CDR3 is 16 amino acids long. The V end was cut by 6 bases, the J end by 0 bases, with 15 bases between. Looked up from germline, CDR1 is MNHEY and CDR2 is SVGEGT. The chain's CDR3 is CASSARGQSSYNEQFF. The CDR3 DNA sequence: TGTGCCAGCAGCGCTCGGGGACAAAGCTCCTACAATGAGCAGTTCTTC.

In this sample, this clonotype turned up many times. The chain links TRBV2 to TRBJ2-5, with TRBD2 as a possible D gene (5 bases). This CDR3 region has 14 residues. The germline V and J ends were trimmed by 4 bases and 1 base, with 10 bases remaining between them. Germline CDR1 reads SNHLY; CDR2 reads FYNNEI. CDR3 nucleotide sequence: TGTGCCAGCAGTGCGAGGACTGTCCAAGAGACCCAGTACTTC. As protein: CASSARTVQETQYF. The full variable domain, rest sourced from reference TRBV2 and TRBJ2-5, is EPEVTQTPSHQVTQMGQEVILRCVPISNHLYFYWYRQILGQKVEFLVSFYNNEISEKSEIFDDQFSVERPDGSNFTLKIRSTKLEDSAMYFCASSARTVQETQYFGPGTRLLVL.

This clonotype was recorded a few times. This chain connects TRBV20-1 to TRBJ1-2, with 7 bases lining up with TRBD1. V lost 4 bases and J lost 0; bases outside the gene matches: 5. The CDR3 has 14 residues. CDR1 is DFQATT, CDR2 SNEGSKA, per germline (reference sequence). The CDR3 bases are TGCAGTGCTAAAGGACAGGTTCCTAACTATGGCTACACCTTC. Translating it yields CSAKGQVPNYGYTF.

This clonotype was found many times. V usage is TRBV20-1 and J usage is TRBJ1-5; no definite D call. The V gene's germline CDR1 is DFQATT and CDR2 SNEGSKA (reference sequence). The CDR3 runs 14 residues. V was pared by 4 bases and J by 7 bases, with 17 bases between. As DNA, the CDR3 is TGCAGTGCTATAGCAACAACCACGGGACAGCCCCAGCATTTT. Translating gives CSAIATTTGQPQHF.

This clonotype was recorded a few times. This chain joins TRBV3-1 and TRBJ2-2; TRBD2 matches 10 bases. Germline assignment: CDR1 LGHDT and CDR2 YNNKEL (reference sequence). V shed 6 bases, J shed 8 bases, and the junction held 15 bases outside the gene matches. This CDR3 has 17 amino acids. The CDR3 sequence: CASSRPSSGREGGELFF. CDR3 nucleotide sequence: TGTGCCAGCAGTCGACCATCTAGCGGGAGAGAGGGAGGGGAGCTGTTTTTT.

This clonotype came up a few times. This rearrangement joins TRBV10-2 to TRBJ2-7, with 10 bases identical to TRBD1. This CDR3 spans 16 amino acids. V lost 6 bases, J lost 3 bases, and 11 bases stayed unmatched. The germline CDR1 and CDR2 sequences are WSHSY and SAAADI. Here the CDR3 reads CASRGQGNFGGYEQYF. The DNA of the CDR3 is TGCGCCAGCAGGGGACAGGGGAATTTCGGGGGCTACGAGCAGTACTTC.

This clonotype occurred many times. The CDR3 DNA reads as TGTGCCAGCAGTTTTCGGGGCGAGACAGATACGCAGTATTTT. Amino acids: CASSFRGETDTQYF. This chain uses TRBV12-3 or TRBV12-4 with TRBJ2-3; D possibly matches TRBD1 or TRBD2 (5 bases each). V lost 3 bases and J lost 3, with 10 bases in between. The CDR3 is 14 residues long.

This clonotype was seen repeatedly, ten times or more. The CDR3 DNA follows: TGTGCCAGCAGCTTATCTACAGGGGGCTACAATGAGCAGTTCTTC. Amino acids: CASSLSTGGYNEQFF. The chain has TRBV7-8 and TRBJ2-1; 8 positions agree with TRBD1. After removal of 2 bases from V and 3 bases from J, the junction contained 3 bases not matched to a gene. The CDR3 covers 15 residues. From germline, CDR1 is SGHVS and CDR2 FQNEAQ.

Worth noting for this clonotype: A read error may explain this, as a much larger clone is one base away. This chain connects TRBV30 to TRBJ2-7; TRBD2 aligns across 13 bases. In germline, CDR1 is GTSNPN, CDR2 SVGIG (reference sequence). There are 13 residues in the CDR3. The junction had 3 bases not matched to a gene; V was cut back by 8 bases and J by 2 bases. The CDR3 DNA follows: TGTGCCAGCGGGACTAGCGGGACCTACGAGCAGTACTTC. This codes for CASGTSGTYEQYF.

V gene TRBV5-4 combines with J gene TRBJ1-4, with 7 bases aligning to TRBD1. CDR1 and CDR2 from the germline V gene are SGHNT and YYREEE (reference sequence). The CDR3 contains 15 residues. With 3 bases clipped from V and 8 bases from J, the junction kept 10 bases outside the gene matches. CDR3 in amino acids: CASSSIDRVEEKLFF. The CDR3 DNA sequence: TGTGCCAGCAGCTCAATTGACAGGGTCGAGGAAAAACTGTTTTTT.

The DNA of the CDR3 is TGTGCCAGCACCACCGGTGGAGGCGGCTACACCTTC. This codes for CASTTGGGGYTF. The chain carries TRBV25-1 and TRBJ1-2, with unresolved D. The germline gives CDR1 MGHDK, CDR2 SYGVNS. V was cut by 7 bases and J by 8 bases, with 14 bases left in between. The CDR3 contains 12 residues.

A few counts support this clonotype. The V gene is TRBV7-3, the J gene TRBJ2-1; 10 nucleotides agree with TRBD2. Germline lookup yields CDR1 SGHTA and CDR2 FQGTGA. J was trimmed by 6 bases and V by 5 bases; bases with no gene match: 7. The CDR3 extends over 15 amino acids. In DNA, the CDR3 is TGTGCCAGCAGCGTATTAGCGGGAGGTAGCAATGAGCAGTTCTTC. Translating gives CASSVLAGGSNEQFF.

This clonotype was seen more than once but under ten times. V usage is TRBV27 and J usage is TRBJ2-7; D gene unclear. CDR3 length: 13 residues. Germline lookup yields CDR1 MNHEY and CDR2 SMNVEV (reference sequence). The V end was cut by 8 bases, the J end by 1 base, with 12 bases between. Here the CDR3 DNA reads TGTGCCAGCGGGGTTCCGGAGTCCTACGAGCAGTACTTC. Amino acids: CASGVPESYEQYF.

The chain combines TRBV19 with TRBJ1-2, with D unclear. Trimming stripped 6 bases from V and 8 bases from J, with 22 bases between. Germline V CDR1 and CDR2: LNHDA, SQIVND (reference sequence). This CDR3 comprises 15 residues. The CDR3 loop reads CASSSLAGATWGYTF. CDR3 bases: TGTGCCAGTAGCTCCTTGGCGGGTGCTACCTGGGGCTACACCTTC.

V usage is TRBV10-3 and J usage is TRBJ2-7, with TRBD2 identical over 16 bases. The CDR3 runs 16 residues. V was clipped by 4 bases and J by 5 bases; unmatched bases: 5. From germline, CDR1 is ENHRY and CDR2 SYGVKD. CDR3 region: CAISGGLAGGEDEQYF. DNA for the CDR3: TGTGCCATCAGTGGGGGACTAGCGGGAGGGGAGGACGAGCAGTACTTC.

This clonotype was seen more than once but under ten times. The V gene is TRBV3-1, the J gene TRBJ2-1, with D hard to call. The germline V gene has CDR1 LGHDT and CDR2 YNNKEL (reference sequence). The CDR3 extends over 15 amino acids. Trimming stripped 8 bases from V and 0 bases from J, with 14 bases between. The CDR3 nucleotides read TGTGCCAGCGGACGGATACCCGACTCCTACAATGAGCAGTTCTTC. Encoded protein: CASGRIPDSYNEQFF.

The table lists this clonotype with a count of one. An end of the junction does not agree with germline; a read error may underlie this. The V call is TRBV18, the J call TRBJ2-7; TRBD1 might be the D (5 bases). The CDR3 has 13 amino acids. Germline CDR1 KGHSH, CDR2 LQKENI. CDR3: CASSQGLSYERYF. The CDR3 bases are TGTGCCAGCTCACAGGGGTTGTCCTACGAGCGGTACTTC.

This clonotype showed up just a few times. V and J are TRBV3-1 and TRBJ1-3, with 8 bases lining up with TRBD1. This CDR3 spans 15 amino acids. Per the germline V gene, CDR1 is LGHDT and CDR2 is YNNKEL (reference sequence). Germline trimming cut 4 bases from V and 4 bases from J; bases unmatched to any gene: 6. The CDR3 reads CASSPQGATGNTIYF. The CDR3 DNA sequence: TGTGCCAGCAGCCCGCAGGGGGCTACCGGAAACACCATATATTTT.

The chain links TRBV19 to TRBJ2-2; D remains ambiguous. There are 15 residues in the CDR3. Germline V lookup: CDR1 LNHDA, CDR2 SQIVND (reference sequence). Trimming left V 7 bases short and J 4 bases short, with 16 bases between. The CDR3 protein is CASKAQWHITGELFF. In DNA, the CDR3 is TGTGCCAGTAAAGCCCAGTGGCACATCACCGGGGAGCTGTTTTTT.

Ten or more counts support this clonotype. The V gene is TRBV20-1, the J gene TRBJ2-3; TRBD1 matches 9 bases. With V trimmed by 0 bases and J by 4 bases, 5 bases remained unmatched. Germline V gene sequence: CDR1 DFQATT, CDR2 SNEGSKA (reference sequence). CDR3 length equals 15 residues. The CDR3 sequence: CSARDDRGNADTQYF. CDR3 nucleotide sequence: TGCAGTGCTAGAGACGACAGGGGGAACGCAGATACGCAGTATTTT.

This clonotype was seen ten or more times. The V gene is TRBV12-3 or TRBV12-4, the J gene TRBJ2-7; tentative D call: TRBD2 (5 bases). This CDR3 is built from 15 residues. With 4 bases removed from V and 0 bases from J, the gap between germline ends came to 13 bases. The CDR3, as DNA: TGTGCCAGCAGTTCCCCGGACCGGGGCTCCTACGAGCAGTACTTC. It codes for CASSSPDRGSYEQYF.